Included here is one T cell receptor beta chain sequence, with context. This sample was included in a study of blood T cell repertoires in COVID-19. Across the study: The origin of the acute and convalescent COVID-19 samples was the United States, Italy and Spain.

Produced via immunoSEQ multiplex PCR; TCRdb's table is partial and in-frame only. The sample records tens of thousands of clones, about 79% being singletons. Germline CDR1 reads SGDLS; CDR2 reads YYNGEE. V was shortened by 1 base and J by 4 bases, with 11 bases between the two germline ends. The CDR3 is made up of 14 amino acids. The TCR comes from a human donor in a cohort sampled during active COVID-19. J is TRBJ1-1 and V is TRBV9; D ambiguous. Input material: peripheral blood. The CDR3 DNA sequence: TGTGCCAGCAGCGTAATGGCAGTTGGCACTGAAGCTTTCTTT. Residues: CASSVMAVGTEAFF.